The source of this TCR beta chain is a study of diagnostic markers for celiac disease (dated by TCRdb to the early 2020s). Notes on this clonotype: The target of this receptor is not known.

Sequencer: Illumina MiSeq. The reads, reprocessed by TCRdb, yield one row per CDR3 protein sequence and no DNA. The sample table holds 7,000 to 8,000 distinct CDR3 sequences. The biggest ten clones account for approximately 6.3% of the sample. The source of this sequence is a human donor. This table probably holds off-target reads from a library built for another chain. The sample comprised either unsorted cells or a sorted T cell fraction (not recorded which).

The CDR3 loop reads CAWSGQGEQYF. The receptor chain draws on TRBV30 and TRBJ2-7. From cysteine to phenylalanine, the CDR3 is 11 amino acids long. The coding DNA is unavailable. From a lookup of the germline V gene (reference sequence), CDR1 and CDR2 are GTSNPN and SVGIG. With the portions outside the CDR3 filled from the reference TRBV30 and TRBJ2-7 genes, the complete variable region becomes SQTIHQWPATLVQPVGSPLSLECTVEGTSNPNLYWYRQAAGRGLQLLFYSVGIGQISSEVPQNLSASRPQDRQFILSSKKLLLSDSGFYLCAWSGQGEQYFGPGTRLTVT.